The source of this T cell receptor (beta chain) is a study of T cell responses to AZD1222 COVID-19 vaccine. Produced via immunoSEQ multiplex PCR; TCRdb's table is partial and in-frame only. The sample lists fewer than 150,000 clones, approximately 86% occurring once. Study outcomes and limitations: There were mostly white British donors and more females than males, and clonal diversity was possibly underestimated. Per reports, nearly half of all spike-specific TCRs target regions that are unmutated in variants. With dominance at 160-218 and 743-854, vaccine-associated CD4 TCRs spanned spike.

V lost 6 bases and J lost 5, with 16 bases in between. CDR1 and CDR2 from the germline V gene are MDHEN and SYDVKM. The CDR3 length is 14 residues. About this clone itself: Its antigen is currently unknown.

The study pooled second doses at about 4 or about 12 weeks. The sequencing here drew on peripheral blood, taken 28 days after the second AZD1222 dose. The chain combines TRBV28 with TRBJ1-1; D possibly corresponds to TRBD1 (5 bases). The TCR originated in an adult who received the AZD1222 COVID-19 vaccine. The CDR3 DNA is TGTGCCAGCAGAAGTGCAGGGCTGGGGACTGAAGCTTTCTTT. Residues: CASRSAGLGTEAFF. The full variable domain, with the rest looked up from reference TRBV28 and TRBJ1-1, is DVKVTQSSRYLVKRTGEKVFLECVQDMDHENMFWYRQDPGLGLRLIYFSYDVKMKEKGDIPEGYSVSREKKERFSLILESASTNQTSMYLCASRSAGLGTEAFFGQGTRLTVV.